Below, 16 T cell receptor beta chains from the same sample are listed, as sequenced in a study of Ad26.COV2.S vaccination and SARS-CoV-2 variants. Treatment of the sample: roughly 18 received Ad26.COV2.S at low or high dose, single or two shots; about five received placebo; per-sample allocation not given. Sampling occurred on day 63 after the first vaccine or placebo injection. Assay: immunoSEQ multiplex PCR; the TCRdb copy retains only in-frame clones and omits some. The table lists roughly 350,000 clones, about 86% of them singletons. Sequencing was performed on peripheral blood, taken in a trial of Ad26.COV2.S vaccine versus placebo. The source of these receptors is a person aged 18-65 years who received the Ad26.COV2.S COVID-19 vaccine or a placebo.

This clone was recorded a few times. The chain is built from TRBV10-1 and TRBJ1-2, with 7 bases that match TRBD1. V was pared by 5 bases and J by 6 bases, with 12 bases of the junction left unmatched. The CDR3 consists of 15 residues. From germline, CDR1 is WNHNN and CDR2 SYGVQD (reference sequence). Here the CDR3 reads CASSPPGTVSNGYTF. CDR3 DNA sequence: TGCGCCAGCAGTCCCCCGGGGACAGTAAGTAATGGCTACACCTTC.

In nucleotides, the CDR3 is TGCGCCAGCAGCTTGGACGGGGTTGGCTATGGCTACACCTTC. As protein: CASSLDGVGYGYTF. The J gene is TRBJ1-2, the V gene TRBV5-1; no clear D gene. The CDR3 contains 14 residues. The germline V gene has CDR1 SGHRS and CDR2 YFSETQ. Between the trimmed V and J ends, which lost 0 bases and 4 bases, there was a span of 10 bases. Combining the CDR3 with reference TRBV5-1 and TRBJ1-2 gives the whole variable domain KAGVTQTPRYLIKTRGQQVTLSCSPISGHRSVSWYQQTPGQGLQFLFEYFSETQRNKGNFPGRFSGRQFSNSRSEMNVSTLELGDSALYLCASSLDGVGYGYTFGSGTRLTVV.

The rearrangement uses TRBV4-2 and TRBJ1-3; D not resolved. The CDR3 is 15 amino acids. Germline CDR1 LGHNA, CDR2 YNFKEQ. Trimming shortened V by 0 bases and J by 2 bases, and 8 bases separated the two germline ends. DNA for the CDR3: TGTGCCAGCAGCCAAGAGTACGATCCTGGAAACACCATATATTTT. Amino acid sequence: CASSQEYDPGNTIYF.

The gene calls are TRBV2 and TRBJ2-7; D ambiguous. V lost 7 bases and J lost 6, with 13 bases in between. From germline, CDR1 is SNHLY and CDR2 FYNNEI. The CDR3 length is 12 residues. The CDR3: CASTETTVEQYF. CDR3 coding DNA: TGTGCCAGCACGGAGACCACAGTCGAGCAGTACTTC.

The V and J genes are TRBV15 and TRBJ2-4, with TRBD2 as a possible D gene (7 bases). Germline V CDR1 and CDR2: LNHNV, YYDKDF (reference sequence). Trimming cost V 0 bases and J 7 bases, with 13 bases left between them. The CDR3 has 15 residues. CDR3 residues: CATSREGGLNNIQYF. DNA of the CDR3: TGTGCCACCAGCAGAGAAGGGGGACTAAACAACATTCAGTACTTC.

The J gene is TRBJ1-1, the V gene TRBV5-1; D remains unclear. Germline CDR1 and CDR2: SGHRS and YFSETQ. The CDR3 loop spans 16 amino acids. V was cut by 4 bases and J by 4 bases, with 20 bases left in between. CDR3 nucleotides: TGCGCCAGCAGCGAGGACTCCTTCTCCTCCGGCACTGAAGCTTTCTTT. Translation: CASSEDSFSSGTEAFF. Looking up the rest from reference TRBV5-1 and TRBJ1-1 gives the full variable domain: KAGVTQTPRYLIKTRGQQVTLSCSPISGHRSVSWYQQTPGQGLQFLFEYFSETQRNKGNFPGRFSGRQFSNSRSEMNVSTLELGDSALYLCASSEDSFSSGTEAFFGQGTRLTVV.

The chain is built from TRBV9 and TRBJ2-1; 12 nucleotides align to TRBD2. Germline-derived CDR1 and CDR2 are SGDLS and YYNGEE. The J segment lost 10 bases and the V segment lost 7 bases, leaving 12 bases of the junction unmatched. There are 15 residues in the CDR3. Here the CDR3 reads CASGPTSGRTYEQFF. The CDR3 nucleotides read TGTGCCAGCGGCCCGACTAGCGGGAGAACCTACGAGCAGTTCTTC.

The chain links TRBV6-5 to TRBJ1-5, with 7 positions matching TRBD1. Unmatched junction bases numbered 0, after V lost 2 bases and J lost 2 bases. The CDR3 has 14 residues. CDR1 and CDR2 from the germline V gene are MNHEY and SVGAGI. The CDR3 DNA reads as TGTGCCAGCAGTTACGGACAGGGCAATCAGCCCCAGCATTTT. This encodes CASSYGQGNQPQHF.

The rearrangement uses TRBV19 and TRBJ1-2; no clear D. CDR1 is LNHDA, CDR2 SQIVND, per germline (reference sequence). This CDR3 is 13 amino acids long. Deletions cut 3 bases from V and 2 bases from J, with 7 bases between. In DNA form, the CDR3 reads TGTGCCAGTAGTATTTCCGGGAACTATGGCTACACCTTC. Amino acid sequence: CASSISGNYGYTF.

The rearrangement joins TRBV19 to TRBJ2-2; TRBD2 matches at 8 bases. V lost 7 bases and J lost 5; bases outside the gene matches: 9. The CDR3 covers 15 residues. The V gene's germline CDR1 is LNHDA and CDR2 SQIVND (reference sequence). In nucleotides, the CDR3 is TGTGCCAGTAAGGGAAACTCGGGAGGGACCGGGGAGCTGTTTTTT. Residues: CASKGNSGGTGELFF.

V gene TRBV13 combines with J gene TRBJ2-7; D is unresolved. CDR3 size: 14 residues. Trimming removed 5 bases from V and 0 bases from J, with 11 bases in between. The germline gives CDR1 PRHDT, CDR2 FYEKMQ (reference sequence). CDR3 bases: TGTGCCAGCAGCGGGTCCGCGAGCTCCTACGAGCAGTACTTC. It specifies CASSGSASSYEQYF. Based on the CDR3 plus reference TRBV13 and TRBJ2-7, the full variable domain is AAGVIQSPRHLIKEKRETATLKCYPIPRHDTVYWYQQGPGQDPQFLISFYEKMQSDKGSIPDRFSAQQFSDYHSELNMSSLELGDSALYFCASSGSASSYEQYFGPGTRLTVT.

The chain combines TRBV5-6 with TRBJ1-2; 7 nucleotides align to TRBD1. With V trimmed by 6 bases and J by 8 bases, 13 bases remained unmatched. Germline CDR1 and CDR2: SGHDT and YYEEEE. The length of the CDR3 is 14 residues. CDR3 sequence reads: CASIRQGWPGGYTF. Written as DNA, the CDR3 is TGTGCCAGCATACGACAGGGTTGGCCTGGCGGCTACACCTTC.

The chain has TRBV24-1 and TRBJ1-5; no definite D call. The V end was cut by 3 bases, the J end by 2 bases, with 10 bases between. The CDR3 contains 15 residues. Per the germline V gene, CDR1 is KGHDR and CDR2 is SFDVKD. The chain's CDR3 is CATSDDGIGNQPQHF. CDR3 bases: TGTGCCACCAGTGATGACGGAATAGGCAATCAGCCCCAGCATTTT.

This clone came up once. CDR3 residues: CASSPDRGKAGSPLHF. The CDR3 DNA reads as TGTGCCAGCAGCCCCGACAGGGGGAAGGCTGGTTCACCCCTCCACTTT. The rearrangement links TRBV7-2 to TRBJ1-6; TRBD1 agrees at 9 bases. The germline gives CDR1 SGHTA, CDR2 FQGNSA. J was trimmed by 9 bases and V by 5 bases; bases with no gene match: 11. CDR3 length: 16 residues.

The chain employs TRBV5-4 and TRBJ1-1; a weak D match, TRBD1 (5 bases). The CDR3 runs 13 residues. CDR1 is SGHNT, CDR2 YYREEE, per germline (reference sequence). Trimming took off 0 bases at V and 14 bases at J, with 17 bases between the two ends. The CDR3: CASSLDLGREKFF. The DNA of the CDR3 is TGTGCCAGCAGCTTGGATCTGGGCAGGGAGAAATTCTTT. The full variable domain, its missing parts supplied by reference TRBV5-4 and TRBJ1-1, is ETGVTQSPTHLIKTRGQQVTLRCSSQSGHNTVSWYQQALGQGPQFIFQYYREEENGRGNFPPRFSGLQFPNYSSELNVNALELDDSALYLCASSLDLGREKFFGQGTRLTVV.

V gene TRBV7-2 combines with J gene TRBJ2-2; weak D call: TRBD1 (6 bases). V was cut by 2 bases and J by 5 bases, with 15 bases left in between. The length of the CDR3 is 16 residues. Germline V gives CDR1 SGHTA, CDR2 FQGNSA. CDR3 sequence: CASSLSAQGKTGELFF. CDR3 DNA: TGTGCCAGCAGCTTATCCGCACAGGGTAAAACCGGGGAGCTGTTTTTT.